The 20 T cell receptor beta chains given below trace back to one sample, sequenced in a study of Ad26.COV2.S vaccination and SARS-CoV-2 variants. Method: immunoSEQ multiplex PCR; TCRdb's copy keeps in-frame clones and lacks some. Among approximately 400,000 clones listed, 80% to 90% were seen once. Treatment denoted: around 19 received Ad26.COV2.S at low or high dose, single or two shots; 5 received placebo; per-sample allocation not given. Samples analyzed were those drawn on day 63 after the first vaccine or placebo injection. This sample comprised peripheral blood, obtained in a trial of Ad26.COV2.S vaccine versus placebo. Source of these receptors: a person aged 18-65 years who received the Ad26.COV2.S COVID-19 vaccine or a placebo.

This chain links TRBV5-1 with TRBJ1-1, with TRBD1 matching over 8 bases. The CDR3 spans 13 residues. Germline V gene sequence: CDR1 SGHRS, CDR2 YFSETQ. V dropped 4 bases and J dropped 6; count of bases not matched to a gene: 5. Here the CDR3 reads CASSGQGRAEAFF. DNA for the CDR3: TGCGCCAGCAGCGGACAGGGCCGCGCTGAAGCTTTCTTT.

The rearrangement uses TRBV5-1 and TRBJ2-3; TRBD2 is a possible D gene (5 bases). This CDR3 has 14 amino acids. V was trimmed by 0 bases and J by 5 bases, leaving 10 bases between them. Germline V gives CDR1 SGHRS, CDR2 YFSETQ. The chain's CDR3 is CASSLVGRGDTQYF. DNA for the CDR3: TGCGCCAGCAGCTTGGTGGGGAGAGGAGATACGCAGTATTTT.

The chain joins TRBV7-9 to TRBJ2-3; a weak D match, TRBD2 (5 bases). The ends were cut back, 1 base at V and 1 base at J, with 18 bases in the middle. The CDR3 covers 18 residues. Germline CDR1 reads SEHNR; CDR2 reads FQNEAQ (reference sequence). CDR3 loop: CASSLVLGFGGGTDTQYF. CDR3 nucleotides: TGTGCCAGCAGCTTAGTGTTGGGGTTTGGAGGAGGCACAGATACGCAGTATTTT.

The chain uses TRBV10-3 and TRBJ2-2; 8 positions match TRBD1. Germline V CDR1 and CDR2: ENHRY, SYGVKD. This CDR3 spans 16 amino acids. V lost 8 bases, J lost 6 bases, and 14 bases stayed unmatched. In DNA, the CDR3 is TGTGCCATCGGGGCACCAGGGGGCGCGAAGGCCGGGGAGCTGTTTTTT. Protein product: CAIGAPGGAKAGELFF.

The rearrangement joins TRBV13 to TRBJ2-2; 10 bases match TRBD1. Germline CDR1 reads PRHDT; CDR2 reads FYEKMQ (reference sequence). The V gene end was trimmed by 5 bases and the J gene end by 4 bases; junction bases not matched to a gene: 7. This CDR3 is built from 16 residues. Written as DNA, the CDR3 is TGTGCCAGCAGCCCACCGGGACAGGGGACCACCGGGGAGCTGTTTTTT. It translates to CASSPPGQGTTGELFF.

The CDR3 is CASSQDFHTEAFF. The CDR3 nucleotides are TGTGCCAGCAGCCAAGATTTCCACACTGAAGCTTTCTTT. The rearrangement links TRBV4-2 to TRBJ1-1; D is undetermined. V lost 0 bases, J lost 3 bases, and 5 bases lay in between. The CDR3 contains 13 residues. Looked up from germline, CDR1 is LGHNA and CDR2 is YNFKEQ.

CDR3 bases: TGTGCCAGCAGCTGGGTTCCGGGACAGCTTAATGAAAAACTGTTTTTT. Protein: CASSWVPGQLNEKLFF. This chain uses TRBV7-2 with TRBJ1-4; 7 positions match TRBD1. CDR3 length: 16 amino acids. The germline V gene has CDR1 SGHTA and CDR2 FQGNSA. V shed 4 bases, J shed 4 bases, and the junction held 9 bases outside the gene matches.

This clone was seen just once. The chain recombines TRBV19 with TRBJ1-4; 7 bases align to TRBD1. With V trimmed by 6 bases and J by 1 base, 8 bases remained unmatched. The CDR3 sequence is 16 residues long. Germline CDR1 and CDR2: LNHDA and SQIVND (reference sequence). The CDR3 reads CASSSGTVITNEKLFF. The CDR3 nucleotides are TGTGCCAGTAGCTCCGGGACAGTCATAACTAATGAAAAACTGTTTTTT. The entire variable domain, with the rest obtained from reference TRBV19 and TRBJ1-4, is as follows: DGGITQSPKYLFRKEGQNVTLSCEQNLNHDAMYWYRQDPGQGLRLIYYSQIVNDFQKGDIAEGYSVSREKKESFPLTVTSAQKNPTAFYLCASSSGTVITNEKLFFGSGTQLSVL.

The rearrangement joins TRBV4-2 to TRBJ2-3, with 7 bases aligning to TRBD2. V trimming: 4 bases; J trimming: 2 bases; junction bases outside the gene matches: 3. Germline V gene data show CDR1 as LGHNA and CDR2 as YNFKEQ. The CDR3 runs to 14 residues. The CDR3 DNA reads TGTGCCAGCAGCCGGGGGAGGGACACAGATACGCAGTATTTT. Amino acid sequence: CASSRGRDTDTQYF.

In its sample, this clone was seen a few times. This chain connects TRBV7-9 to TRBJ2-7; 7 nucleotides agree with TRBD2. From germline, CDR1 is SEHNR and CDR2 FQNEAQ (reference sequence). V lost 4 bases to trimming and J lost 2 bases; unmatched junction nucleotides: 8. CDR3 length equals 15 residues. CDR3 in amino acids: CASSSRGGPTYEQYF. The CDR3 DNA reads as TGTGCCAGCAGCTCCCGCGGGGGTCCGACCTACGAGCAGTACTTC.

Here the CDR3 DNA reads TGTGCCAGCAGCCCGGGTTGGGGGCACACAGATACGCAGTATTTT. It codes for CASSPGWGHTDTQYF. The chain uses TRBV5-4 and TRBJ2-3; D may be TRBD1 (6 bases). CDR3 size: 15 residues. Trimming left V 4 bases short and J 2 bases short, with 14 bases between. From germline, CDR1 is SGHNT and CDR2 YYREEE (reference sequence).

This clone was seen a single time. The V call is TRBV18, the J call TRBJ1-3, with TRBD1 matching over 8 bases. CDR1 and CDR2 from the germline V gene are KGHSH and LQKENI. This CDR3 contains 15 residues. With 4 bases clipped from V and 8 bases from J, the junction kept 10 bases outside the gene matches. CDR3 region: CASSLVGQGRDTIYF. The CDR3 DNA follows: TGTGCCAGCTCACTGGTCGGACAGGGTCGGGACACCATATATTTT. The full variable domain, in which reference TRBV18 and TRBJ1-3 provide the parts outside the CDR3, is NAGVMQNPRHLVRRRGQEARLRCSPMKGHSHVYWYRQLPEEGLKFMVYLQKENIIDESGMPKERFSAEFPKEGPSILRIQQVVRGDSAAYFCASSLVGQGRDTIYFGEGSWLTVV.

This clone was observed a few times. The gene calls are TRBV7-2 and TRBJ2-7, with D perhaps matching TRBD1 (5 bases). V was pared by 6 bases and J by 0 bases, with 15 bases between. CDR3 size: 15 residues. CDR1 is SGHTA, CDR2 FQGNSA, per germline. This CDR3 reads CASSTQGPSSYEQYF. In nucleotides, the CDR3 is TGTGCCAGCAGTACCCAGGGCCCGAGCTCCTACGAGCAGTACTTC.

The chain has TRBV25-1 and TRBJ1-1, with 7 bases identical to TRBD1. The CDR3 spans 17 residues. Trimming removed 5 bases from V and 0 bases from J; junction bases left unmatched: 12. Germline loops: CDR1 MGHDK, CDR2 SYGVNS. The CDR3 nucleotides are TGTGCCAGCAGTCCCGGACAGGATGACTTTGTGAACACTGAAGCTTTCTTT. Translation gives CASSPGQDDFVNTEAFF.

V and J are TRBV6-1 and TRBJ1-2; possible D gene TRBD1, 5 bases. Germline CDR1 MNHNS, CDR2 SASEGT. V dropped 6 bases and J dropped 5 bases, with 16 bases sitting between them. The CDR3 sequence is 14 residues long. DNA for the CDR3: TGTGCCAGCAGCCAGTTTGGGGAGGGGTATGGCTACACCTTC. This sequence encodes CASSQFGEGYGYTF.

The V gene is TRBV6-5, the J gene TRBJ2-1, with 12 bases fitting TRBD2. Germline V gene sequence: CDR1 MNHEY, CDR2 SVGAGI. J lost 4 bases, V lost 6 bases, and 4 bases had no gene match. The length of the CDR3 is 15 residues. For the CDR3, the DNA is TGTGCCAGCAGCCTCGGACTAGCGGGGTACAATGAGCAGTTCTTC. Translated, it gives CASSLGLAGYNEQFF.

J is TRBJ2-7 and V is TRBV7-3; D is tentatively TRBD1 or TRBD2 (5 bases each). CDR1 and CDR2 (germline): SGHTA, FQGTGA. V gave up 5 bases and J gave up 6 bases, with 20 bases separating them. CDR3 size: 15 residues. Here the CDR3 reads CASSQEKGRVGEQYF. Written as DNA, the CDR3 is TGTGCCAGCAGCCAGGAGAAGGGGAGAGTCGGCGAGCAGTACTTC.

The chain recombines TRBV4-2 with TRBJ2-1, with D hard to call. The CDR3 has 13 residues. Trimming took off 0 bases at V and 12 bases at J, with 12 bases between the two ends. The V gene's germline CDR1 is LGHNA and CDR2 YNFKEQ. CDR3 in amino acids: CASSQEERAGQFF. The CDR3 region has the DNA TGTGCCAGCAGCCAAGAGGAACGGGCTGGGCAGTTCTTC.

The chain employs TRBV5-8 and TRBJ1-1, with 8 bases fitting TRBD1. The germline gives CDR1 SGHTS, CDR2 YDEGEE. The CDR3 consists of 17 residues. J gave up 4 bases and V 4 bases, and 15 bases lay outside the gene matches. The CDR3: CASSPDRQGTGVTEAFF. The CDR3 DNA follows: TGTGCCAGCAGCCCGGACAGACAGGGGACGGGGGTCACTGAAGCTTTCTTT. The full variable domain, with the rest looked up from reference TRBV5-8 and TRBJ1-1, is EAGVTQSPTHLIKTRGQQATLRCSPISGHTSVYWYQQALGLGLQFLLWYDEGEERNRGNFPPRFSGRQFPNYSSELNVNALELEDSALYLCASSPDRQGTGVTEAFFGQGTRLTVV.

To note about this clone: The germline gene is not matched at one end of the junction; a read error may be the cause. The V gene is TRBV5-1, the J gene TRBJ1-2, with 7 bases fitting TRBD1. CDR3 length equals 13 residues. Germline CDR1 and CDR2: SGHRS and YFSETQ. The CDR3 bases are TGCGCCAGCAGCGTAAATAACCCCCGGGACAGCCTCTTC. Protein sequence: CASSVNNPRDSLF.